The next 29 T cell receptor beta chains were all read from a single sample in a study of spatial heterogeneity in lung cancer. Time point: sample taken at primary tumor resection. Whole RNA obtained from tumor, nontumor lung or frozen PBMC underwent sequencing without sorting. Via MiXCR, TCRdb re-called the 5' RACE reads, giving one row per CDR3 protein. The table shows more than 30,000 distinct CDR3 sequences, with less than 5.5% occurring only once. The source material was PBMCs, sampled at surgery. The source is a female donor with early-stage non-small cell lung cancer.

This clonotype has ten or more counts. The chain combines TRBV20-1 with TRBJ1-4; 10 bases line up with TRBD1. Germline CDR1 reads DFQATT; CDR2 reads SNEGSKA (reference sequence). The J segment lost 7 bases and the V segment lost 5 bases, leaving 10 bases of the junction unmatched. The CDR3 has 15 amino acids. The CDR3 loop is CSARSKTGGFEKLFF. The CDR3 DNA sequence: TGCAGTGCTCGTTCTAAGACAGGGGGCTTTGAAAAACTGTTTTTT.

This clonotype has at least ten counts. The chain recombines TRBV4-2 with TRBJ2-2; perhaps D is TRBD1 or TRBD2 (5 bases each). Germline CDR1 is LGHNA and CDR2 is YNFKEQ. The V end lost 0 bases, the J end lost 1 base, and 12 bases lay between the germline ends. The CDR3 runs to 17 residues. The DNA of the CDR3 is TGTGCCAGCAGCCAAGATAGCGCGACAGAGAACACCGGGGAGCTGTTTTTT. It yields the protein CASSQDSATENTGELFF.

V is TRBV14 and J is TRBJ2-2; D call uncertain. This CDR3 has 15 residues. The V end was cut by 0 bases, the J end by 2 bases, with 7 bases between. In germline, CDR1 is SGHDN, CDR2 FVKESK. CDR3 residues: CASSQDNRNTGELFF. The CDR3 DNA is TGTGCCAGCAGCCAAGATAACAGAAACACCGGGGAGCTGTTTTTT.

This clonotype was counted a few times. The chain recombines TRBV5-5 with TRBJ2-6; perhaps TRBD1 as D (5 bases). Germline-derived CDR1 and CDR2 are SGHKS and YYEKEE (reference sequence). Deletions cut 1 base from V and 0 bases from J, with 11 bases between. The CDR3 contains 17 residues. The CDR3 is CASSLQGPSSGANVLTF. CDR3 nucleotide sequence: TGTGCCAGCAGCTTGCAGGGCCCGAGCTCTGGGGCCAACGTCCTGACTTTC.

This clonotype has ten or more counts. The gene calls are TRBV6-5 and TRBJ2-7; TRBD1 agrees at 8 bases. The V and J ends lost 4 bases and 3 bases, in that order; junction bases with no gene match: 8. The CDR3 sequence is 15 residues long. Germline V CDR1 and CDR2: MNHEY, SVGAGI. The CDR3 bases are TGTGCCAGCAGTTTTATTGGACAGGGAGTCTACGAGCAGTACTTC. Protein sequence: CASSFIGQGVYEQYF.

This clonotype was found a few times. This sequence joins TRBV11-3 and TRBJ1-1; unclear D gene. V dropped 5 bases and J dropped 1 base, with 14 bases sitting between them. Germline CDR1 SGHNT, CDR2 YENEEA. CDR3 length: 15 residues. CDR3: CASSPGKGRNTEAFF. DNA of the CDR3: TGTGCCAGCAGCCCCGGGAAGGGTCGGAACACTGAAGCTTTCTTT.

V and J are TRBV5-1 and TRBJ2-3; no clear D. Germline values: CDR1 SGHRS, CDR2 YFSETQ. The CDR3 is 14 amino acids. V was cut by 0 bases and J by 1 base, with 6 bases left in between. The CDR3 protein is CASSLALGTDTQYF. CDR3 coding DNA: TGCGCCAGCAGCTTGGCCTTGGGCACAGATACGCAGTATTTT.

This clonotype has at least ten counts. CDR3 amino acids: CASSHSNNEQFF. In DNA, the CDR3 is TGTGCCAGCAGCCACAGCAACAATGAGCAGTTCTTC. This chain uses TRBV7-9 with TRBJ2-1, with D unresolved. V lost 5 bases and J lost 5, with 7 bases in between. This CDR3 contains 12 residues. Germline CDR1 is SEHNR and CDR2 is FQNEAQ (reference sequence).

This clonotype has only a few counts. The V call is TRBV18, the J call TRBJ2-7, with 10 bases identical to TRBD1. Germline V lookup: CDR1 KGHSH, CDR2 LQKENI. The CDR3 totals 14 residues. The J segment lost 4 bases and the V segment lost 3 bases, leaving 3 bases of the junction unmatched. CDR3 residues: CASSPGQGRYEQYF. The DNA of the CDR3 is TGTGCCAGCTCACCGGGACAGGGGAGATACGAGCAGTACTTC. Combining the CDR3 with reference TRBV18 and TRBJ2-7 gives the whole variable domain NAGVMQNPRHLVRRRGQEARLRCSPMKGHSHVYWYRQLPEEGLKFMVYLQKENIIDESGMPKERFSAEFPKEGPSILRIQQVVRGDSAAYFCASSPGQGRYEQYFGPGTRLTVT.

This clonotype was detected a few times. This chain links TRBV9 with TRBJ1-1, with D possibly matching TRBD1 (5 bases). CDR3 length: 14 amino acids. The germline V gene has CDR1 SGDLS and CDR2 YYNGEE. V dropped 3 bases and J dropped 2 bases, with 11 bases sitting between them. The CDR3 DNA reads TGTGCCAGCAGCGGCGGACAATTTAACACTGAAGCTTTCTTT. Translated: CASSGGQFNTEAFF.

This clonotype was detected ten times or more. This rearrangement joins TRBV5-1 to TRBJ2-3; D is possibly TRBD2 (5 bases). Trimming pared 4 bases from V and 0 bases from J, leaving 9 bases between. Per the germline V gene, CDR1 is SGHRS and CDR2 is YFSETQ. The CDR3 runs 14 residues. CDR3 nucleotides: TGCGCCAGCAGCCTAGCCTCTAGCACAGATACGCAGTATTTT. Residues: CASSLASSTDTQYF.

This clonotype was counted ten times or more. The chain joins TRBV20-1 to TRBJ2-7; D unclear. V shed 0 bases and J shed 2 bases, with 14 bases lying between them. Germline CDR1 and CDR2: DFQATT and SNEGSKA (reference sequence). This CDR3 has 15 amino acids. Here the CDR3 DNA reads TGCAGTGCTAGAGATCGGAGAGGCCGCACCTACGAGCAGTACTTC. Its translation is CSARDRRGRTYEQYF.

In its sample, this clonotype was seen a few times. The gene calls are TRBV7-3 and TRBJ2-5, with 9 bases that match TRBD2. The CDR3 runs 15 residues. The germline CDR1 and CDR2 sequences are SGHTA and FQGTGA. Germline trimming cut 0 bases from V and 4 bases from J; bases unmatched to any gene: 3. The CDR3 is CASSLTGLAAETQYF. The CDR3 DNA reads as TGTGCCAGCAGCTTAACGGGACTAGCAGCAGAGACCCAGTACTTC.

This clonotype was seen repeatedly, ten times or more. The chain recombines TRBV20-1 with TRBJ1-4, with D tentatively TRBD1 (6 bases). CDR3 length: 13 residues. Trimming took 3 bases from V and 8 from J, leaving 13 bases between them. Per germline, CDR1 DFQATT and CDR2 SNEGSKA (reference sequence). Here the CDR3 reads CSASGRGGEKLFF. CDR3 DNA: TGCAGTGCTAGTGGCAGGGGTGGCGAAAAACTGTTTTTT.

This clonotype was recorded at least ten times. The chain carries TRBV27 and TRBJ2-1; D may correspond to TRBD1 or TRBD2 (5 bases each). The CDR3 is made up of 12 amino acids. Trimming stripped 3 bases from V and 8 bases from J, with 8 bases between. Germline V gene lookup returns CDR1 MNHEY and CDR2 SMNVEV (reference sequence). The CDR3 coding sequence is TGTGCCAGCAGTTTGTTGGGGGATGAGCAGTTCTTC. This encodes CASSLLGDEQFF.

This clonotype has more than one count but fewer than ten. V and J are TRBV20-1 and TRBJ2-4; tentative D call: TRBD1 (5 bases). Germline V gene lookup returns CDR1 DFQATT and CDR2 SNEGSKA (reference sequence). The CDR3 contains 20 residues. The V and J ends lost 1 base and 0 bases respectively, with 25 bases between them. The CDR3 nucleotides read TGCAGTGCTAGAGCGGTAGAGGCAGGGATAACAGAGCTAGCCAAAAACATTCAGTACTTC. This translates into CSARAVEAGITELAKNIQYF.

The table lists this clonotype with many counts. CDR3 in DNA: TGTGCCACCAGTGAGGCAGGGGCTGCAAATCAGCCCCAGCATTTT. It encodes CATSEAGAANQPQHF. This chain joins TRBV24-1 and TRBJ1-5, with D maybe TRBD1 (6 bases). The CDR3 is made up of 15 amino acids. Germline lookup yields CDR1 KGHDR and CDR2 SFDVKD. Trimming removed 4 bases at V and 4 bases at J, with 13 bases between.

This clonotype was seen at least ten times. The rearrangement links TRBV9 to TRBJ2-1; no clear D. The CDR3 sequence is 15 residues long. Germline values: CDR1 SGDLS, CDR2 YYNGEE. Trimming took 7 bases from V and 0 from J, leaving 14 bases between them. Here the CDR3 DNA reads TGTGCCAGCTCACCCCCCCCGGGCTCCTACAATGAGCAGTTCTTC. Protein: CASSPPPGSYNEQFF.

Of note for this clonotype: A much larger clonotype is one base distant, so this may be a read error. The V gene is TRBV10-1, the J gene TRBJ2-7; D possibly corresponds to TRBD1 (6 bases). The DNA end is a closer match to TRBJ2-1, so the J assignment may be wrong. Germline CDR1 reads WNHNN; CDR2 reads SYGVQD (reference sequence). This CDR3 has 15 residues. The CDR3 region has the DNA TGCGCCAGCAGTGAGTCACTTGGTGGGGGCCACGAGCAGTTCTTC. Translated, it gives CASSESLGGGHEQFF.

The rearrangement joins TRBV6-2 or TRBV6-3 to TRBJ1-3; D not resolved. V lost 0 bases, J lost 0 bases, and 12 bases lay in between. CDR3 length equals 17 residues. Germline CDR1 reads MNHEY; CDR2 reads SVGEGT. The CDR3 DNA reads TGTGCCAGCAGTTACTCGTCGGTCAGGAGCTCTGGAAACACCATATATTTT. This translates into CASSYSSVRSSGNTIYF.

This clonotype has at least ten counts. CDR3 amino acids: CAGERGPLGHGYTF. The CDR3 nucleotides read TGTGCCGGAGAACGGGGACCCCTAGGGCATGGCTACACCTTC. The chain carries TRBV7-9 and TRBJ1-2; perhaps TRBD1 as D (5 bases). Germline V lookup: CDR1 SEHNR, CDR2 FQNEAQ (reference sequence). CDR3 length equals 14 residues. V dropped 11 bases and J dropped 6 bases, with 22 bases sitting between them.

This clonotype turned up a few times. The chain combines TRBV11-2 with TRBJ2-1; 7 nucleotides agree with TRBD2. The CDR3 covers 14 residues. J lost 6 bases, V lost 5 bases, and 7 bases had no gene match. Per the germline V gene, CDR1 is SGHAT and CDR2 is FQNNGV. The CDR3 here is CASSPLGGSNEQFF. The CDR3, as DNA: TGTGCCAGCAGCCCCCTCGGGGGGAGCAATGAGCAGTTCTTC.

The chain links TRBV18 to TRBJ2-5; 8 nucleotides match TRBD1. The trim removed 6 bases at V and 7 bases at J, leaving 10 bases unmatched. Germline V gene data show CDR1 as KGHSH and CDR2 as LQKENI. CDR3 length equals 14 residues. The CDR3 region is CASSLATGDRTQYF. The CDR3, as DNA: TGTGCCAGCTCTCTGGCGACAGGGGATCGGACCCAGTACTTC.

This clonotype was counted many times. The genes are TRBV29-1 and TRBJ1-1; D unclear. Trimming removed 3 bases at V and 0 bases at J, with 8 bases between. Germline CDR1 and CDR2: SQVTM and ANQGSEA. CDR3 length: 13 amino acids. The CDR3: CSVDIIMNTEAFF. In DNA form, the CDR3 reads TGCAGCGTTGACATAATAATGAACACTGAAGCTTTCTTT.

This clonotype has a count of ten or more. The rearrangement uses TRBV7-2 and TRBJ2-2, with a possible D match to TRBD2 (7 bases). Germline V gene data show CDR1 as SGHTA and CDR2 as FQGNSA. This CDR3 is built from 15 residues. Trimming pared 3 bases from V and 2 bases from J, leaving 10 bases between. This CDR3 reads CASSLGGPNTGELFF. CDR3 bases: TGTGCCAGCAGCTTGGGGGGGCCCAACACCGGGGAGCTGTTTTTT. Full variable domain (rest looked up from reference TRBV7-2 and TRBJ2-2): GAGVSQSPSNKVTEKGKDVELRCDPISGHTALYWYRQSLGQGLEFLIYFQGNSAPDKSGLPSDRFSAERTGGSVSTLTIQRTQQEDSAVYLCASSLGGPNTGELFFGEGSRLTVL.

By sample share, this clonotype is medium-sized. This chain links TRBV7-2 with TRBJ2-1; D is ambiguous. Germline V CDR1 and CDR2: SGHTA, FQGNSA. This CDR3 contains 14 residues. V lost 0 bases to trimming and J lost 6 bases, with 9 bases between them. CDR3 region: CASSLAVSSNEQFF. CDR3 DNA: TGTGCCAGCAGCTTAGCGGTCAGCAGCAATGAGCAGTTCTTC.

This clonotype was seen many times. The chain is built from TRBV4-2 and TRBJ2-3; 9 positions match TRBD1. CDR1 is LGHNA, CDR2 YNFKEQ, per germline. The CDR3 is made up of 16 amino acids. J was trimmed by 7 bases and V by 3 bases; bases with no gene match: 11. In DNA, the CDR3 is TGTGCCAGCAGCCAGTCCGGGACAGGGTTTACATATACGCAGTATTTT. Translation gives CASSQSGTGFTYTQYF.

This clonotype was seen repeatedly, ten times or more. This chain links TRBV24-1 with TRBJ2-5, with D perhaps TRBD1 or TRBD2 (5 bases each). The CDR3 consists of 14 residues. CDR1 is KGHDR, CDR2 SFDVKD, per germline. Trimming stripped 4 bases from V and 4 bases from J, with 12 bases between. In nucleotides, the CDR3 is TGTGCCACCAGTGACCCTACTAGGGGAGAGACCCAGTACTTC. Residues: CATSDPTRGETQYF.

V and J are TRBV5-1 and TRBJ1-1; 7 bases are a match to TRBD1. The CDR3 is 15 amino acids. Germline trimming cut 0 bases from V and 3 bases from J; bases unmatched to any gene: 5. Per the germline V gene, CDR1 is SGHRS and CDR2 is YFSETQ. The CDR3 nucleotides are TGCGCCAGCAGCTTGGGGACAGGAAAGGACACTGAAGCTTTCTTT. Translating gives CASSLGTGKDTEAFF.